The 22 T cell receptor beta chains reported below all come from one sample, sequenced in a study of blood T cell repertoires in COVID-19. The table came from immunoSEQ multiplex PCR; TCRdb's copy has only in-frame clones and leaves some out. This sample yields 100,000 to 150,000 clones, of which around 85% are seen a single time; roughly a sixth belongs to the top ten. The specimen was peripheral blood. Source of these receptors: a woman of 80 years or more with acute or convalescent COVID-19.

This rearrangement joins TRBV5-1 to TRBJ2-3; 14 bases line up with TRBD2. The CDR3 loop spans 15 amino acids. The J segment lost 11 bases and the V segment lost 3 bases, leaving 8 bases of the junction unmatched. The germline CDR1 and CDR2 sequences are SGHRS and YFSETQ. Here the CDR3 DNA reads TGCGCCAGCAGCTCGGACGGGACTAGCGGGAGAATGCAGTATTTT. It yields the protein CASSSDGTSGRMQYF.

V gene TRBV18 combines with J gene TRBJ2-5; 10 nucleotides agree with TRBD2. Germline V CDR1 and CDR2: KGHSH, LQKENI. The CDR3 runs to 16 residues. Losses at the gene ends were 3 bases for V and 2 bases for J; bases not matched to a gene: 6. CDR3 loop: CASSPLAGGHQETQYF. In nucleotides, the CDR3 is TGTGCCAGCTCACCGTTAGCGGGGGGCCATCAAGAGACCCAGTACTTC.

The chain couples TRBV2 to TRBJ2-1; 14 bases match TRBD2. CDR1 and CDR2 (germline): SNHLY, FYNNEI. The trim removed 5 bases at V and 7 bases at J, leaving 7 bases unmatched. The CDR3 loop spans 16 amino acids. The CDR3 nucleotides read TGTGCCAGCAGTTACGGGACTAGCGGGAGAAGGAATGAGCAGTTCTTC. It yields the protein CASSYGTSGRRNEQFF.

The chain employs TRBV18 and TRBJ2-7, with D possibly matching TRBD2 (6 bases). The CDR3 length is 16 residues. V was shortened by 8 bases and J by 2 bases, with 22 bases between the two germline ends. Germline V gives CDR1 KGHSH, CDR2 LQKENI. This chain's CDR3 is CASDTKLLATTYEQYF. CDR3 DNA: TGTGCCAGCGACACCAAGCTGCTAGCGACAACCTACGAGCAGTACTTC.

V is TRBV5-4 and J is TRBJ2-2; 12 positions agree with TRBD2. Per the germline V gene, CDR1 is SGHNT and CDR2 is YYREEE (reference sequence). Unmatched junction bases numbered 6, after V lost 2 bases and J lost 7 bases. This CDR3 contains 16 residues. CDR3 in DNA: TGTGCCAGCAGCTTCCCTAGCGGGGGGGCCATCGGGGAGCTGTTTTTT. This sequence encodes CASSFPSGGAIGELFF.

This chain links TRBV14 with TRBJ2-7, with D possibly matching TRBD1 (5 bases). The CDR3 is made up of 17 amino acids. Trimming pared 3 bases from V and 1 base from J, leaving 19 bases between. Germline V gene data show CDR1 as SGHDN and CDR2 as FVKESK. DNA of the CDR3: TGTGCCAGCAGCCATGTTTGGGGCAGGGTGGGTTCCTACGAGCAGTACTTC. Translating gives CASSHVWGRVGSYEQYF.

The chain uses TRBV7-9 and TRBJ2-3; TRBD2 aligns across 10 bases. Germline CDR1 and CDR2: SEHNR and FQNEAQ (reference sequence). This CDR3 has 16 residues. V lost 5 bases to trimming and J lost 2 bases; unmatched junction nucleotides: 7. Here the CDR3 reads CASSQTLAGATDTQYF. The CDR3 DNA sequence: TGTGCCAGCAGCCAGACCCTAGCGGGGGCCACAGATACGCAGTATTTT.

The rearrangement joins TRBV7-2 to TRBJ1-3, with a tentative D call TRBD1 (6 bases). V gave up 1 base and J gave up 3 bases, with 10 bases separating them. The CDR3 sequence is 15 residues long. Germline V gene data show CDR1 as SGHTA and CDR2 as FQGNSA. The CDR3 sequence: CASSLGGGFGNTIYF. The CDR3 DNA reads as TGTGCCAGCAGCTTAGGTGGGGGCTTTGGAAACACCATATATTTT.

This clone was observed a single time. The rearrangement links TRBV5-6 to TRBJ1-3; TRBD1 matches 8 bases. V shed 0 bases and J 4 bases; nucleotides not matched to a gene: 12. Germline CDR1 and CDR2: SGHDT and YYEEEE. The CDR3 covers 18 residues. The CDR3 DNA is TGTGCCAGCAGCTTGGGAGGGACAGGCTTTGCTGGAGGAAACACCATATATTTT. This translates into CASSLGGTGFAGGNTIYF.

The chain joins TRBV5-6 to TRBJ2-7, with TRBD2 as a possible D gene (6 bases). The CDR3 consists of 15 residues. Germline-derived CDR1 and CDR2 are SGHDT and YYEEEE. Deletions cut 4 bases from V and 0 bases from J, with 14 bases between. The CDR3 coding sequence is TGTGCCAGCAGCGGGGGGACCGTGCTCTCCTACGAGCAGTACTTC. This sequence encodes CASSGGTVLSYEQYF. The whole variable domain, remainder taken from reference TRBV5-6 and TRBJ2-7, is DAGVTQSPTHLIKTRGQQVTLRCSPKSGHDTVSWYQQALGQGPQFIFQYYEEEERQRGNFPDRFSGHQFPNYSSELNVNALLLGDSALYLCASSGGTVLSYEQYFGPGTRLTVT.

The chain uses TRBV11-2 and TRBJ1-2, with D tentatively TRBD1 (6 bases). The V end lost 4 bases, the J end lost 3 bases, and 9 bases lay between the germline ends. Germline V lookup: CDR1 SGHAT, CDR2 FQNNGV. There are 13 residues in the CDR3. The CDR3 sequence is CASSSQGYYGYTF. CDR3 coding DNA: TGTGCCAGCAGCTCACAGGGATACTATGGCTACACCTTC.

This clone has a single count. The chain employs TRBV5-1 and TRBJ2-1; TRBD2 aligns across 12 bases. J gave up 6 bases and V 2 bases, and 6 bases lay outside the gene matches. This CDR3 is built from 16 residues. Germline lookup yields CDR1 SGHRS and CDR2 YFSETQ. The CDR3 sequence: CASSFGWTSGTNEQFF. The CDR3 DNA sequence: TGCGCCAGCAGCTTTGGTTGGACTAGCGGGACCAATGAGCAGTTCTTC. Based on the CDR3 plus reference TRBV5-1 and TRBJ2-1, the full variable domain is KAGVTQTPRYLIKTRGQQVTLSCSPISGHRSVSWYQQTPGQGLQFLFEYFSETQRNKGNFPGRFSGRQFSNSRSEMNVSTLELGDSALYLCASSFGWTSGTNEQFFGPGTRLTVL.

The chain couples TRBV3-1 (or the pseudogene TRBV3-2) to TRBJ2-1; D ambiguous. Germline V gene data show CDR1 as LGHDT and CDR2 as YNNKEL (reference sequence). CDR3 length equals 14 residues. V lost 4 bases to trimming and J lost 7 bases, with 14 bases between them. The CDR3: CASSPPVPGNEQFF. The DNA of the CDR3 is TGTGCCAGCAGCCCTCCGGTTCCCGGGAATGAGCAGTTCTTC.

The chain joins TRBV10-3 to TRBJ2-3; 8 nucleotides agree with TRBD2. This CDR3 has 14 amino acids. Germline CDR1 and CDR2: ENHRY and SYGVKD. Trimming cost V 3 bases and J 2 bases; bases outside gene matches: 1. The CDR3 protein is CAISEAGVTDTQYF. DNA for the CDR3: TGTGCCATCAGTGAAGCGGGAGTCACAGATACGCAGTATTTT.

This chain joins TRBV3-1 (or the pseudogene TRBV3-2) and TRBJ1-3; D remains unclear. CDR1 and CDR2 from the germline V gene are LGHDT and YNNKEL (reference sequence). Trimming took 3 bases from V and 0 from J, leaving 6 bases between them. The CDR3 runs to 14 residues. CDR3 DNA: TGTGCCAGCAGCCAGTCGGGCTCTGGAAACACCATATATTTT. Protein sequence: CASSQSGSGNTIYF.

The chain links TRBV5-5 to TRBJ1-1, with a possible D match to TRBD1 (6 bases). V lost 4 bases and J 6 bases, leaving 22 bases between the germline ends. The CDR3 contains 16 residues. Germline V gene lookup returns CDR1 SGHKS and CDR2 YYEKEE (reference sequence). CDR3: CASSTRTARRLAEAFF. CDR3 nucleotides: TGTGCCAGCAGCACCCGGACAGCGCGGAGGTTGGCTGAAGCTTTCTTT.

This chain uses TRBV7-2 with TRBJ1-5; 7 bases are shared with TRBD1. Germline CDR1 reads SGHTA; CDR2 reads FQGNSA. J lost 3 bases, V lost 5 bases, and 13 bases had no gene match. The CDR3 has 17 residues. The CDR3 DNA follows: TGTGCCAGCAGCCTAGGCCCTGGGGACAGCTTCAATCAGCCCCAGCATTTT. This codes for CASSLGPGDSFNQPQHF. The full variable domain, with the rest looked up from reference TRBV7-2 and TRBJ1-5, is GAGVSQSPSNKVTEKGKDVELRCDPISGHTALYWYRQSLGQGLEFLIYFQGNSAPDKSGLPSDRFSAERTGGSVSTLTIQRTQQEDSAVYLCASSLGPGDSFNQPQHFGDGTRLSIL.

The chain joins TRBV5-1 to TRBJ1-2; 8 positions agree with TRBD1. The CDR3 is made up of 18 amino acids. Per germline, CDR1 SGHRS and CDR2 YFSETQ. The ends lost 0 bases at V and 0 bases at J; junction bases unmatched: 10. The CDR3 sequence: CASSLGPGGRTTNYGYTF. Here the CDR3 DNA reads TGCGCCAGCAGCTTGGGGCCAGGGGGCAGAACTACTAACTATGGCTACACCTTC.

CDR3 DNA sequence: TGTGCCAGCAGCTTAGGGACAGGGAGAACCGGGGAGCTGTTTTTT. This codes for CASSLGTGRTGELFF. The V call is TRBV5-4, the J call TRBJ2-2; 9 bases align to TRBD1. The CDR3 runs to 15 residues. Trimming cost V 2 bases and J 5 bases; bases outside gene matches: 4. CDR1 and CDR2 from the germline V gene are SGHNT and YYREEE (reference sequence).

This clone turned up a few times. This chain connects TRBV19 to TRBJ1-6, with D perhaps matching TRBD1 (5 bases). CDR1 is LNHDA and CDR2 is SQIVND in the germline V gene (reference sequence). V lost 9 bases to trimming and J lost 3 bases, with 12 bases between them. This CDR3 spans 14 amino acids. The chain's CDR3 is CASTAGLYNSPLHF. The CDR3 coding sequence is TGTGCCAGCACGGCGGGGCTCTATAATTCACCCCTCCACTTT. The full variable domain, with the rest looked up from reference TRBV19 and TRBJ1-6, is DGGITQSPKYLFRKEGQNVTLSCEQNLNHDAMYWYRQDPGQGLRLIYYSQIVNDFQKGDIAEGYSVSREKKESFPLTVTSAQKNPTAFYLCASTAGLYNSPLHFGNGTRLTVT.

This clone came up once. The chain has TRBV5-1 and TRBJ1-2; TRBD1 aligns across 7 bases. The CDR3 runs 16 residues. The trim removed 4 bases at V and 2 bases at J, leaving 11 bases unmatched. CDR1 SGHRS and CDR2 YFSETQ come from the germline V gene. CDR3 sequence reads: CASSLLGTDQNYGYTF. The CDR3 DNA reads as TGCGCCAGCAGCCTCCTAGGGACAGATCAAAACTATGGCTACACCTTC.

The V and J genes are TRBV5-5 and TRBJ2-7; TRBD2 is a possible D gene (5 bases). Trimming shortened V by 5 bases and J by 2 bases, and 11 bases separated the two germline ends. This CDR3 is 13 amino acids long. Germline CDR1 SGHKS, CDR2 YYEKEE (reference sequence). The CDR3 DNA is TGTGCCAGCAGTCCCCTGGGAGCCTACGAGCAGTACTTC. As protein: CASSPLGAYEQYF.